This T cell receptor beta chain was recorded in a study of early T cells in non-severe SARS-CoV-2 infection. The junction had 2 bases not matched to a gene; V was cut back by 2 bases and J by 1 base. The CDR3 has 17 amino acids. Germline lookup yields CDR1 MNHEY and CDR2 SVGEGT. Overall study results and limits: Clonotype matching in VDJdb favored anti-spike CD8 responses and did not capture private and CD4 specificities.

Individual cDNA molecules each received unique molecular identifiers attached to them. TCRdb reprocessed the 5' RACE reads with MiXCR, giving one entry per CDR3 protein. The table records tens of thousands of distinct CDR3 sequences, around 4% of them present only once. In regard to this clonotype: Its antigen is unknown.

The source material was whole blood. The V call is TRBV6-2 or TRBV6-3, the J call TRBJ2-6; TRBD2 matches at 10 bases. The source is an adult who was a healthcare worker with PCR-confirmed SARS-CoV-2 infection or an uninfected control (not recorded which). CDR3 sequence (DNA): TGTGCCAGCAGTTACGGGACTAGCGTGTCTGGGGCCAACGTCCTGACTTTC. Protein: CASSYGTSVSGANVLTF.